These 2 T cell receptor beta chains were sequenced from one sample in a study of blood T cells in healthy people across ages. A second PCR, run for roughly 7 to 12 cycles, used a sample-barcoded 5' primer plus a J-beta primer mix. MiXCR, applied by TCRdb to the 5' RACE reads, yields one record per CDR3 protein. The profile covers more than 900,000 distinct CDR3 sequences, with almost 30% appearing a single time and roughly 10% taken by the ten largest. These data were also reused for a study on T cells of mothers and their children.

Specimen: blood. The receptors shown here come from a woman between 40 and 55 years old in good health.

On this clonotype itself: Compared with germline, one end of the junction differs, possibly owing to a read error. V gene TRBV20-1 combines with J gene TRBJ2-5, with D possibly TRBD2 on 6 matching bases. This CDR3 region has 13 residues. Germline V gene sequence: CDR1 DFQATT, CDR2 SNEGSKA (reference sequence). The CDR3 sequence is CSARLSGGESQYF. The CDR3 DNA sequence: TGCAGTGCTAGGCTCTCCGGGGGAGAGTCCCAGTACTTC.

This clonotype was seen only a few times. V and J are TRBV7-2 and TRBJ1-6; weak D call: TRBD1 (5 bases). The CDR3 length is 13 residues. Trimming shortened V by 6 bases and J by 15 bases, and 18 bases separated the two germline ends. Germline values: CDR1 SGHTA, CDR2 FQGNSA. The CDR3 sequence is CASSPGTAALLHF. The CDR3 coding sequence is TGTGCCAGCAGTCCCGGGACGGCTGCTCTCCTCCACTTT.